The TCR beta chain under discussion was sequenced for a study of prognosis after radiotherapy for stage I lung cancer. Study-wide context: The study deemed all of its non-small cell lung cancer patients medically inoperable.

From genomic DNA, two-round multiplex PCR was used to amplify TCR beta CDR3. Every TRBV and TRBJ gene had its own specific primer in first-round PCR. TCRdb called the multiplex PCR reads again in MiXCR, with one record for every CDR3 protein. This sample carries 15,000 to 20,000 distinct CDR3 sequences, about 40% of them seen once, and the ten largest clones take roughly two fifths. None of the patients had undergone chemotherapy or radiotherapy beforehand or had any other malignancy, and each showed node-negative status on CT and PET/CT. Blood was drawn (approximately 6.5 milliliters of peripheral blood) at each of two time points. Ten or more counts support this clonotype. The germline CDR1 and CDR2 sequences are MDHEN and SYDVKM. Trimming left V 1 base short and J 8 bases short, with 20 bases between. The CDR3 totals 17 residues.

Sequenced material: PBMCs, taken before or after stereotactic body radiation therapy (not recorded which). The sequence derives from a donor aged 50 or older with non-small cell lung cancer. This chain links TRBV28 with TRBJ2-2; tentatively, D is TRBD1 (6 bases). CDR3 protein: CASSLFHRAQGRGELFF. CDR3 in DNA: TGTGCCAGCAGTTTATTCCACAGGGCGCAGGGTCGGGGGGAGCTGTTTTTT. Filled out from reference TRBV28 and TRBJ2-2, the complete variable domain reads DVKVTQSSRYLVKRTGEKVFLECVQDMDHENMFWYRQDPGLGLRLIYFSYDVKMKEKGDIPEGYSVSREKKERFSLILESASTNQTSMYLCASSLFHRAQGRGELFFGEGSRLTVL.